This entry concerns a single TCR beta chain. No antigen is known for it. No much larger clone is present one base from it, and per-base qualities are unavailable. The CDR3 has 13 amino acids, counting the end cysteine and phenylalanine. The only DNA kept is the CDR3, 39 bases in frame from the first base. Cut back by 6 bases and 2 bases, the V and J ends lie 10 bases apart. Sequences KGHSH (CDR1) and LQKENI (CDR2) are obtained from the germline V gene. This entry is derived from a study of T cell responses to AZD1222 COVID-19 vaccine (dated by TCRdb to about 2021). Describing the broader study: AZD1222 recipients given second doses at about 4 weeks or at about 12 weeks were pooled, since spike-specific TCR depth and breadth were not found to differ between the two schedules. Trial participants were enrolled by age into subgroups of 18-55, 56-69 and 70-plus years, and roughly 150, 30 and 60 TCR-sequenced participants, respectively, were included in these subgroups. TCR sequencing covered 233 trial participants: 200 to 210 given two doses of AZD1222 and 26 given two doses of MenACWY control vaccine.

Overall study results and their limits: Reportedly, close to half of the unique spike-specific TCRs recognized epitopes lying outside the regions that are mutated in the B.1.351 and B.1.1.7 variants. Conclusions about previously exposed vaccinees are limited because only six or seven AZD1222 recipients were SARS-CoV-2 seropositive at baseline. Because no day 14 peak-response samples were available, repertoires were characterized only after the peak T cell response. The vaccine-associated CD4 TCRs covered the entire spike protein, and the dominant responses fell in regions 160-218 and 743-854. A significant rise in spike-specific TCR breadth and depth was observed after two AZD1222 doses relative to day 0 and relative to MenACWY recipients. In the small 56-69-year group, the increase in depth fell short of significance, most likely because of low power. Participants were mostly white British and included more females than males, and it was suggested by the authors that clonal diversity may have been underestimated.

The CDR3 regions of human TCRbeta chains were analyzed by immunosequencing. As for the authors' bioinformatics: TCRs in the repertoires were matched against a reference library of SARS-CoV-2-specific TCRs that had been generated with the MIRA antigen-specificity platform. Breadth meant the fraction of unique TCRs that were SARS-CoV-2-associated, whereas depth meant the fraction of total T cells that were SARS-CoV-2-associated. Each spike-specific TCR was assigned to its reactive spike region and to a CD4 or CD8 class using the MIRA data. Log10-transformed breadth and depth values were compared by one-way ANOVA with Sidak's multiple comparisons tests. TCRdb obtained this table from immuneACCESS and retained in-frame rearrangements with V and J assigned. These tables miss some clones; where compared with another copy, unresolved V genes account for less than half of the shortfall, and the remainder is unexplained. From that table come the V and J calls and clone size; the DNA was used to work out D and trimming. The sample records 94,000 or so clones, roughly nine tenths of which are singletons. The top ten clones comprise 26% of the sample.

The time point label, read with the paper, signifies: baseline before first vaccination. Vaccinee samples were obtained from the UK trials COV001 and COV002, which included a single-blind randomized controlled phase 2/3 trial of AZD1222 (ChAdOx1 nCoV-19) in healthy adults. Trial participant PBMC samples were collected at day 0 and day 28 after the second dose for TCRbeta chain sequencing. Sequenced here: peripheral blood, sampled on day 0 of AZD1222 vaccination. The sequence was collected from an adult in good health. The rearranged segments are TRBV18 and TRBJ1-1, with no confident D gene call. The nucleotide sequence is given as TGTGCCAGCTCCCCGGCGCAAAACACTGAAGCTTTCTTT. Its amino acids are CASSPAQNTEAFF. The variable domain in full, with residues beyond the CDR3 obtained from the reference TRBV18 and TRBJ1-1 genes, is NAGVMQNPRHLVRRRGQEARLRCSPMKGHSHVYWYRQLPEEGLKFMVYLQKENIIDESGMPKERFSAEFPKEGPSILRIQQVVRGDSAAYFCASSPAQNTEAFFGQGTRLTVV.